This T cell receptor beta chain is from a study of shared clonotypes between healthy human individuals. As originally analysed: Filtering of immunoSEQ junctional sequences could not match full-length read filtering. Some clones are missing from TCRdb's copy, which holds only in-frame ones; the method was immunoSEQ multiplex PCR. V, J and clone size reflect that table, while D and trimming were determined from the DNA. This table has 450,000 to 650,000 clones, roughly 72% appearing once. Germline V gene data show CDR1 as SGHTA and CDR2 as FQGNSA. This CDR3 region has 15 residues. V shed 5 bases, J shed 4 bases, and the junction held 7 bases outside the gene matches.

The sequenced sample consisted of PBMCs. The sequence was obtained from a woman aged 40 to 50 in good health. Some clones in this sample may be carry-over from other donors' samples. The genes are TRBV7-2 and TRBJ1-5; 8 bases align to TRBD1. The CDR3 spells CASSRGQGLNQPQHF. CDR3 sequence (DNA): TGTGCCAGCAGCCGCGGACAGGGTTTGAATCAGCCCCAGCATTTT.